This TCR beta chain appears in the sequencing data of a study of blood T cell repertoires in COVID-19. With 5 bases removed from V and 7 bases from J, the gap between germline ends came to 18 bases. This CDR3 has 15 residues. The germline V gene encodes CDR1 MDHEN and CDR2 SYDVKM. The repertoire was sequenced with immunoSEQ multiplex PCR; TCRdb's copy has only in-frame clones and lacks some. The sample lists about 310,000 clones; almost 90% were seen once. Source material: peripheral blood. This clonotype was obtained from a woman aged 40 to 50 with COVID-19, enrolled during active disease. The V call is TRBV28, the J call TRBJ1-5; D is perhaps TRBD1 (5 bases). The DNA for the CDR3 is TGTGCCAGCAGTAGTACCAGGGTGGTAGGGCAGCCCCAGCATTTT. It translates to CASSSTRVVGQPQHF.